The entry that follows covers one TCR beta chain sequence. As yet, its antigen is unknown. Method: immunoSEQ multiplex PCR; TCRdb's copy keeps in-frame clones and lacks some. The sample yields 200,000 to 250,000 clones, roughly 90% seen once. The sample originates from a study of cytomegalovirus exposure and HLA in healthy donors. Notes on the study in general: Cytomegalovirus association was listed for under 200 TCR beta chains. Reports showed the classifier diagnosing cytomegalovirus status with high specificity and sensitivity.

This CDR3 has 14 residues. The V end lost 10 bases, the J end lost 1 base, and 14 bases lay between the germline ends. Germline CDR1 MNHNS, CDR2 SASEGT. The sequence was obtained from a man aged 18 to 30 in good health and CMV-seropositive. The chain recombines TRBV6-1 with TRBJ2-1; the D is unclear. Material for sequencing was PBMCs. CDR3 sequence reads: CATEMRLSYNEQFF. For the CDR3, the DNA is TGTGCCACCGAAATGAGGCTATCCTACAATGAGCAGTTCTTC.